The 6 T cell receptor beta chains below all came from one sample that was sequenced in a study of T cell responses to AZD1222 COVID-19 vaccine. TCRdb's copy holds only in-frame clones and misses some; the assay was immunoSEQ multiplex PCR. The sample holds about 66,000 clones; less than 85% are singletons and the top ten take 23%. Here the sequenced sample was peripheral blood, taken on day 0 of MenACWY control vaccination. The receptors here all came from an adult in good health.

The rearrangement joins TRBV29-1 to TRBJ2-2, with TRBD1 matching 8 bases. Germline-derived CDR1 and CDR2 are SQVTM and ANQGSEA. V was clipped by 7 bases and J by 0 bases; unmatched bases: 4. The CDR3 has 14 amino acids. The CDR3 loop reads CSAGQGTNTGELFF. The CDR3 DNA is TGCAGCGCTGGACAGGGCACGAACACCGGGGAGCTGTTTTTT.

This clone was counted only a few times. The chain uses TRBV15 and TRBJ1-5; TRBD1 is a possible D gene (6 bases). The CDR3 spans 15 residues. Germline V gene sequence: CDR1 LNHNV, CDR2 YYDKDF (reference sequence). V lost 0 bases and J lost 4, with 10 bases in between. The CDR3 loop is CATSRDYQGNQPQHF. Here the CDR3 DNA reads TGTGCCACCAGCAGAGATTACCAGGGGAATCAGCCCCAGCATTTT.

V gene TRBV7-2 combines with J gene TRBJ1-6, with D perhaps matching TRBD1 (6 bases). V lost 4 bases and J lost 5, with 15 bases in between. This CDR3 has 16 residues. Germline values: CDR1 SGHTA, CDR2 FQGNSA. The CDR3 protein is CASSSRSRGNNSPLHF. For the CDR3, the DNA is TGTGCCAGCAGCTCACGGAGCAGGGGAAATAATTCACCCCTCCACTTT.

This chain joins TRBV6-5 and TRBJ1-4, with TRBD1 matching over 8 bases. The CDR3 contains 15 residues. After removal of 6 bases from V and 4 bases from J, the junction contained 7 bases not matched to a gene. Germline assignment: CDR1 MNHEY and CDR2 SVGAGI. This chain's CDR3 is CASRPTGASNEKLFF. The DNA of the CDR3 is TGTGCCAGCAGGCCGACAGGGGCGAGTAATGAAAAACTGTTTTTT.

CDR3 loop: CASSINNGWASGSIDEQFF. The CDR3 DNA follows: TGTGCCAGTAGTATTAATAATGGTTGGGCTAGCGGGAGTATTGATGAGCAGTTCTTC. This chain connects TRBV19 to TRBJ2-1, with 10 bases fitting TRBD2. Germline values: CDR1 LNHDA, CDR2 SQIVND (reference sequence). Trimming cost V 3 bases and J 8 bases; bases outside gene matches: 19. The CDR3 is 19 residues long.

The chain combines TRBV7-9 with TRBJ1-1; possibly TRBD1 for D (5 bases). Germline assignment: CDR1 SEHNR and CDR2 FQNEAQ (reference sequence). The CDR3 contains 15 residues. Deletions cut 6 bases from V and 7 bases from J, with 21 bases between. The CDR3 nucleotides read TGTGCCAGCAGATCTAGTAGGGCAGGGCGCAGTGAAGCTTTCTTT. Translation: CASRSSRAGRSEAFF.